The entry below gives a single TCR beta chain sequence along with its context. A much larger clone lies a single base off, so this may be a read error. The sample holds other DNA sequences that translate to the same CDR3. Each cell subset's genomic DNA was divided evenly among several immunoSEQ plates. The table came from immunoSEQ multiplex PCR; TCRdb's copy has only in-frame clones and leaves some out. In the table there are a few hundred thousand clones, roughly 85% of which are singletons. The CDR3 has 11 amino acids. Per the germline V gene, CDR1 is GTSNPN and CDR2 is SVGIG (reference sequence). This specimen comes from a study of shared clonotypes between healthy human individuals.

The TCR sequence derives from a woman in her forties in good health. Some clones in this sample may be carry-over from other donors' samples. The sequenced sample was PBMCs. The chain joins TRBV30 to TRBJ1-1, with D unclear. CDR3: CAYKTNTEAFF. Here the CDR3 DNA reads TGTGCCTACAAAACGAACACTGAGGCTTTCTTT.